These 20 T cell receptor beta chains originate from one sample sequenced in a study of blood T cells in healthy people across ages. The use of a sample-barcoded 5' primer and a J-beta primer mix characterized a second PCR of 7 to 11 cycles. TCRdb analysed the 5' RACE reads with MiXCR anew, one entry per CDR3 protein. The sample holds about 830,000 distinct CDR3 sequences, more than 45% seen once. Sequencing input: blood. The receptors come from a man between 25 and 39 years old in good health.

In its sample, this clonotype was seen a few times. This chain uses TRBV12-3 or TRBV12-4 with TRBJ2-1; 9 nucleotides agree with TRBD2. The CDR3 loop spans 14 amino acids. V was pared by 7 bases and J by 9 bases, with 10 bases of the junction left unmatched. CDR3 sequence reads: CASTLAGDIGEQFF. Written as DNA, the CDR3 is TGTGCCAGCACCTTAGCGGGAGATATTGGTGAGCAGTTCTTC.

V is TRBV12-3 or TRBV12-4 and J is TRBJ1-3; 8 nucleotides line up with TRBD1. Trimming removed 6 bases from V and 4 bases from J; junction bases left unmatched: 14. This CDR3 has 17 amino acids. The CDR3 protein is CASSEDAGGASGNTIYF. CDR3 nucleotides: TGTGCCAGCAGCGAGGACGCAGGGGGCGCTTCCGGAAACACCATATATTTT.

This clonotype was found a few times. This chain uses TRBV12-5 with TRBJ2-1; D ambiguous. Trimming removed 2 bases from V and 4 bases from J, with 12 bases in between. Germline CDR1 and CDR2: LGHNT and FRNRAP. The CDR3 has 15 residues. The CDR3 reads CASGLPRYYYNEQFF. The CDR3 DNA is TGTGCTAGTGGTTTGCCCAGGTATTATTACAATGAGCAGTTCTTC.

J is TRBJ1-2 and V is TRBV2; a possible D gene is TRBD1 (5 bases). CDR3 size: 18 residues. Trimming removed 2 bases from V and 0 bases from J, with 19 bases in between. The germline V gene encodes CDR1 SNHLY and CDR2 FYNNEI. The CDR3 spells CASSERPEGVRANYGYTF. The CDR3 bases are TGTGCCAGCAGTGAACGGCCGGAAGGGGTAAGGGCTAACTATGGCTACACCTTC.

The V gene is TRBV5-1, the J gene TRBJ2-1; D gene ambiguous. The V and J ends lost 3 bases and 8 bases respectively, with 15 bases between them. CDR3 length: 14 residues. The V gene's germline CDR1 is SGHRS and CDR2 YFSETQ. CDR3 region: CASSWAPQGYEQFF. Written as DNA, the CDR3 is TGCGCCAGCAGCTGGGCCCCTCAAGGCTATGAGCAGTTCTTC.

This clonotype was seen only a few times. The genes are TRBV5-1 and TRBJ2-7; 7 bases fit TRBD1. From germline, CDR1 is SGHRS and CDR2 YFSETQ. This CDR3 comprises 15 residues. The V gene end was trimmed by 4 bases and the J gene end by 2 bases; junction bases not matched to a gene: 9. The CDR3 nucleotides are TGCGCCAGCAGCGCAAACAGGGGCAGGGCCTACGAGCAGTACTTC. It is translated as CASSANRGRAYEQYF.

This chain uses TRBV29-1 with TRBJ2-7; D may be TRBD2 (7 bases). The CDR3 is 14 amino acids. V lost 5 bases and J 2 bases, leaving 16 bases between the germline ends. In germline, CDR1 is SQVTM, CDR2 ANQGSEA. CDR3 loop: CSVKKGGMPYEQYF. CDR3 nucleotides: TGCAGCGTTAAAAAGGGGGGGATGCCCTACGAGCAGTACTTC.

The table lists this clonotype with a few counts. The chain combines TRBV7-9 with TRBJ1-1, with 9 bases matching TRBD1. CDR1 is SEHNR and CDR2 is FQNEAQ in the germline V gene (reference sequence). This CDR3 comprises 13 residues. Trimming took 6 bases from V and 6 from J; bases not matched to a gene: 5. CDR3: CASRGQGIPEAFF. CDR3 coding DNA: TGTGCCAGCAGAGGACAGGGGATCCCTGAAGCTTTCTTT.

The table lists this clonotype with a few counts. The genes are TRBV20-1 and TRBJ2-1; 8 bases agree with TRBD2. Per the germline V gene, CDR1 is DFQATT and CDR2 is SNEGSKA (reference sequence). This CDR3 is 15 amino acids long. The V and J ends lost 3 bases and 7 bases, in that order; junction bases with no gene match: 11. The CDR3 is CSARGTSGPSNEQFF. In DNA, the CDR3 is TGCAGTGCTAGGGGCACTAGCGGACCCTCAAATGAGCAGTTCTTC.

This chain links TRBV12-3 or TRBV12-4 with TRBJ1-2, with D unresolved. This CDR3 contains 13 residues. Trimming stripped 6 bases from V and 9 bases from J, with 17 bases between. This CDR3 is CASSRREEERYTF. CDR3 DNA sequence: TGTGCCAGCAGCCGTCGGGAGGAGGAACGCTACACCTTC.

The gene calls are TRBV10-3 and TRBJ2-7, with D tentatively TRBD1 (6 bases). V gave up 11 bases and J gave up 9 bases, with 20 bases separating them. CDR1 is ENHRY, CDR2 SYGVKD, per germline. The CDR3 is 12 residues long. The CDR3 spells CAVSSSDRSQYF. The CDR3 DNA reads TGTGCCGTCTCATCGTCTGACAGGTCGCAGTACTTC.

This clonotype appeared once. The rearrangement links TRBV20-1 to TRBJ2-7; 9 bases fit TRBD1. V lost 6 bases to trimming and J lost 3 bases; unmatched junction nucleotides: 9. Germline-derived CDR1 and CDR2 are DFQATT and SNEGSKA (reference sequence). This CDR3 is built from 14 residues. This CDR3 is CSATGGRKLYEQYF. CDR3 sequence (DNA): TGCAGTGCGACAGGGGGACGGAAACTCTACGAGCAGTACTTC.

The V and J genes are TRBV3-1 and TRBJ2-3; D gene unclear. The V gene lost 0 bases and the J gene lost 6 bases, with 10 bases spanning the gap. Germline-derived CDR1 and CDR2 are LGHDT and YNNKEL (reference sequence). CDR3 length: 14 amino acids. CDR3 sequence reads: CASSQDPQSDTQYF. The CDR3 region has the DNA TGTGCCAGCAGCCAAGATCCCCAATCGGATACGCAGTATTTT.

This clonotype was observed a few times. The V and J genes are TRBV4-2 and TRBJ2-5; TRBD1 matches at 7 bases. CDR1 is LGHNA, CDR2 YNFKEQ, per germline. The junction had 3 bases not matched to a gene; V was cut back by 2 bases and J by 0 bases. The CDR3 runs to 15 residues. The CDR3 bases are TGTGCCAGCAGCCAAAAACAGGGGAACCAAGAGACCCAGTACTTC. Protein: CASSQKQGNQETQYF.

Worth noting for this clonotype: This could be a read error, since a much larger clone is one nucleotide away. The V call is TRBV6-5, the J call TRBJ2-4; TRBD1 agrees at 8 bases. The J call is uncertain, as TRBJ2-7 better fits the DNA end. The CDR3 covers 15 residues. Germline V lookup: CDR1 MNHEY, CDR2 SVGAGI. DNA for the CDR3: TGTGCCAGCAGTCTGAATGGACAGGGCACCTACGAGCAGTACTTC. Its translation: CASSLNGQGTYEQYF.

The chain has TRBV30 and TRBJ1-2; the D is unclear. The V end lost 0 bases, the J end lost 9 bases, and 14 bases lay between the germline ends. The CDR3 is 13 residues long. CDR1 is GTSNPN and CDR2 is SVGIG in the germline V gene (reference sequence). Written as DNA, the CDR3 is TGTGCCTGGAGTGTATTCCTAACTGATAGCTACACCTTC. Its protein is CAWSVFLTDSYTF. Full variable domain (remainder filled in from reference TRBV30 and TRBJ1-2): SQTIHQWPATLVQPVGSPLSLECTVEGTSNPNLYWYRQAAGRGLQLLFYSVGIGQISSEVPQNLSASRPQDRQFILSSKKLLLSDSGFYLCAWSVFLTDSYTFGSGTRLTVV.

V gene TRBV24-1 combines with J gene TRBJ1-1, with TRBD1 as a possible D gene (5 bases). V lost 9 bases, J lost 5 bases, and 21 bases lay in between. Germline V lookup: CDR1 KGHDR, CDR2 SFDVKD. CDR3 length equals 15 residues. The CDR3: CATCDNRSWATEAFF. The CDR3 DNA reads as TGTGCCACCTGCGATAACAGGTCCTGGGCAACTGAAGCTTTCTTT.

This clonotype was found a few times. The gene calls are TRBV20-1 and TRBJ2-1; 14 positions agree with TRBD2. CDR1 and CDR2 from the germline V gene are DFQATT and SNEGSKA (reference sequence). This CDR3 is built from 16 residues. J was trimmed by 3 bases and V by 1 base; bases with no gene match: 2. In DNA form, the CDR3 reads TGCAGTGCTAGAGGACTAGCGGGGGGGAACTACAATGAGCAGTTCTTC. Translated, it gives CSARGLAGGNYNEQFF.

This chain links TRBV7-2 with TRBJ2-3; no clear D gene. Germline V gene data show CDR1 as SGHTA and CDR2 as FQGNSA. V was pared by 5 bases and J by 3 bases, with 15 bases between. The CDR3 loop spans 15 amino acids. This CDR3 reads CASSTRVVATDTQYF. The DNA of the CDR3 is TGTGCCAGCAGCACCCGAGTGGTAGCAACAGATACGCAGTATTTT. Supplemented by reference TRBV7-2 and TRBJ2-3, the full variable domain reads GAGVSQSPSNKVTEKGKDVELRCDPISGHTALYWYRQSLGQGLEFLIYFQGNSAPDKSGLPSDRFSAERTGGSVSTLTIQRTQQEDSAVYLCASSTRVVATDTQYFGPGTRLTVL.

The gene calls are TRBV2 and TRBJ2-1, with 10 bases that match TRBD1. The CDR3 consists of 12 residues. Germline assignment: CDR1 SNHLY and CDR2 FYNNEI. This CDR3 is CVNRDRGYEQFF. CDR3 bases: TGTGTCAACCGGGACAGGGGTTACGAGCAGTTCTTC.